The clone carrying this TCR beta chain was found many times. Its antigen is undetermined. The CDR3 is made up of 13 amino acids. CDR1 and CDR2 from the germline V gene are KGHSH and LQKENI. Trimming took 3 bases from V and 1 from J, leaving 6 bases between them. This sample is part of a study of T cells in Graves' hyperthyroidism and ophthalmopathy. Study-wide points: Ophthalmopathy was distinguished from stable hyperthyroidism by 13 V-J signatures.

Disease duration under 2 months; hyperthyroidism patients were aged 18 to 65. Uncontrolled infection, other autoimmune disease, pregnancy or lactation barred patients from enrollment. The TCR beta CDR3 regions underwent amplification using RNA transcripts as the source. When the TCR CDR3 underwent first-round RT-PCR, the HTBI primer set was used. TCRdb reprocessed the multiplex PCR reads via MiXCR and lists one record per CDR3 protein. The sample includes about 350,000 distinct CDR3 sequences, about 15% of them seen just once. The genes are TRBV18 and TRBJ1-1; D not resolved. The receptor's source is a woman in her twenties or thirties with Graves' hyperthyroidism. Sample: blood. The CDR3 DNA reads TGTGCCAGCTCACCGGCTTCGAACACTGAAGCTTTCTTT. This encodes CASSPASNTEAFF.